One T cell receptor beta chain is described in this entry. Its antigen remains unidentified. No per-base quality is available; no much larger clone lies one base away. To demonstrate the VDJtools post-analysis software, the study profiled TCR beta repertoires from the peripheral blood of about a dozen young patients with multiple sclerosis. The patients with multiple sclerosis were children and adolescents between about 6 and 17 years of age. This sample is part of a study of post-analysis software for immune sequencing data (dated by TCRdb to between 2015 and 2016). Describing the broader study: The recorded disease courses included relapsing-remitting, secondary progressive and progressive-relapsing multiple sclerosis, and some patients had no subtype annotation. Patient repertoires were compared against over ten previously published healthy control repertoires from donors aged roughly 6 to 26 years. A subset of samples was prepared in parallel using single-end sample barcoding, then pooled and co-amplified after Illumina adapter ligation. Results and caveats for the whole study, not just this receptor: Normalized Chao1 diversity was significantly lower in multiple sclerosis patients than controls, suggesting substantial peripheral T-cell clonal expansion. A handful of TRBV segments, including TRBV5-6, TRBV5-1 and TRBV20-1, were significantly more frequent in patients than controls. Strong co-clustering of samples prepared in the same batch was shown by direct clustering with F measure, prompting a batch-effect correction. The control group was slightly older than the multiple sclerosis patient group.

The library was produced with PCR. Sequenced using an Illumina HiSeq 2500. Unique molecular identifiers were incorporated into TCR beta cDNA libraries to reduce PCR and sequencing biases. Approximately 500,000 cDNA molecules were obtained for every 1 to 10 million input T cells, so each molecule roughly corresponded to one T cell. The patient libraries were prepared and sequenced with the same protocol used for the earlier healthy control dataset. Samples belonging to the same batch were prepared together, multiplexed and sequenced on a shared HiSeq lane. The authors' pipeline ran thus. Raw barcoded reads were processed with MIGEC, discarding single-read molecular identifier groups before consensus assembly and CDR3 extraction. Clonotype tables were post-analysed with VDJtools, normalizing diversity by down-sampling all datasets to the smallest sample size. In repertoire overlap clustering, CDR3 amino acid sequences, but not nucleotide sequences, were matched to correct batch-related cross-sample contamination. TCRdb reanalyzed the raw reads on its own, using fastp at Q25 for trimming and MiXCR for clone calling, and kept in-frame beta chains. For every CDR3 protein sequence, its rows merge into one entry that carries the most common genes and DNA. TCRdb's processing, not the authors', yielded these V and J calls. The sample yields around 200,000 distinct CDR3 sequences; 29% were counted once. Roughly 3.5% of the sample is held by the ten biggest clonotypes.

Including cysteine and phenylalanine, the CDR3 has 14 amino acids. The CDR3 DNA has 42 bases and is translated from base 1. CDR1 and CDR2 are drawn from the germline V gene: MDHEN, SYDVKM. V gives up 5 bases and J gives up 8 bases, and the segment between their germline ends measures 15 bases. The chain is encoded by TRBV28 joined to TRBJ1-4; TRBD1 is perhaps the D gene, given 5 matching bases. The sequence was obtained from a girl between 2 and 17 years old with multiple sclerosis. What was sequenced was blood. The nucleotides read TGTGCCAGCAGTCCCGTGACGGAGGGGGAAAAACTGTTTTTT. This yields the protein CASSPVTEGEKLFF.